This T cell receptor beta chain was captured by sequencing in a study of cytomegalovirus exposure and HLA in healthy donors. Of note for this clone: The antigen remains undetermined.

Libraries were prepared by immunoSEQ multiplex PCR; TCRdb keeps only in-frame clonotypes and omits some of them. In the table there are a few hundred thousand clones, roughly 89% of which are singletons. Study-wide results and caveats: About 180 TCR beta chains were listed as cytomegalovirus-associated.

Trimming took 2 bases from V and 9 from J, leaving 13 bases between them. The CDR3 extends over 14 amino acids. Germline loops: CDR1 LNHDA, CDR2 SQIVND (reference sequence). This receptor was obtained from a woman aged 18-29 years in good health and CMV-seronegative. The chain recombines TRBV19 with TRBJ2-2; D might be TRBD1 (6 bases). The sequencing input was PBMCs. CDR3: CASSISAQGRELFF. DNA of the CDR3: TGTGCCAGTAGTATATCCGCCCAGGGGAGGGAGCTGTTTTTT.